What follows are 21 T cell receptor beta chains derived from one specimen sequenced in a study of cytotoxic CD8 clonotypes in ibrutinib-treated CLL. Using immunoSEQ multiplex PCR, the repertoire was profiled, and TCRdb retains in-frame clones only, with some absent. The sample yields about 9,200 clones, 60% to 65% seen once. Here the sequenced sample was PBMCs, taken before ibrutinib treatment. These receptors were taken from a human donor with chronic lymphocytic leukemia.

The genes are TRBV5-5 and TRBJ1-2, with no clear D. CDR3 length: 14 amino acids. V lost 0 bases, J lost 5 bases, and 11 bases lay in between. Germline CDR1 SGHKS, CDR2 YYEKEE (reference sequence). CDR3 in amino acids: CASSLATPGYGYTF. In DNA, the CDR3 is TGTGCCAGCAGCTTGGCCACTCCTGGGTATGGCTACACCTTC.

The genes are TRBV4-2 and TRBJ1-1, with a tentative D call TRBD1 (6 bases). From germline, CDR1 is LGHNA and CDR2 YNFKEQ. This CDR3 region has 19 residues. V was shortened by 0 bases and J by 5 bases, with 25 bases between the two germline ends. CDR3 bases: TGTGCCAGCAGCCAAGATCTCCGTTTGGGGGCGGGGGTCAGGACTGAAGCTTTCTTT. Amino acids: CASSQDLRLGAGVRTEAFF.

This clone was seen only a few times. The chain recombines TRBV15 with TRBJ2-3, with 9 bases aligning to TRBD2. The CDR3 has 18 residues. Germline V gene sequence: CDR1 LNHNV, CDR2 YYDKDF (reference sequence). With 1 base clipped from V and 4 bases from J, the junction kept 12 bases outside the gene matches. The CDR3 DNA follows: TGTGCCACCAGCAGAGTTCCCCGGCTAGCGGGGCTTGCAGATACGCAGTATTTT. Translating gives CATSRVPRLAGLADTQYF. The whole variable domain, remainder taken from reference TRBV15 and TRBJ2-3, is DAMVIQNPRYQVTQFGKPVTLSCSQTLNHNVMYWYQQKSSQAPKLLFHYYDKDFNNEADTPDNFQSRRPNTSFCFLDIRSPGLGDTAMYLCATSRVPRLAGLADTQYFGPGTRLTVL.

The CDR3 DNA follows: TGTGCCAGCAGTTGGGCCGGGTACAATGAGCAGTTCTTC. It yields the protein CASSWAGYNEQFF. The genes are TRBV28 and TRBJ2-1; D not certain. From germline, CDR1 is MDHEN and CDR2 SYDVKM. V was clipped by 4 bases and J by 4 bases, with 8 bases between them. The length of the CDR3 is 13 residues.

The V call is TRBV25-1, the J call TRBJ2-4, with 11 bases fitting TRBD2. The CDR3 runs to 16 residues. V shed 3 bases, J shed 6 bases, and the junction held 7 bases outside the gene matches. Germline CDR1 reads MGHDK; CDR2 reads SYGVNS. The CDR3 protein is CASSDRHLAGGNIQYF. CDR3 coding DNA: TGTGCCAGCAGTGATCGACATCTAGCGGGAGGAAACATTCAGTACTTC.

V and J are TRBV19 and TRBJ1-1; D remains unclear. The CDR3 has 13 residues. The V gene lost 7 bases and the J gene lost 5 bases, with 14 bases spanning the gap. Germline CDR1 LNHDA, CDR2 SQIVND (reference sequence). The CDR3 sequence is CASKEGDFTEAFF. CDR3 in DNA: TGTGCCAGTAAAGAGGGAGACTTTACTGAAGCTTTCTTT.

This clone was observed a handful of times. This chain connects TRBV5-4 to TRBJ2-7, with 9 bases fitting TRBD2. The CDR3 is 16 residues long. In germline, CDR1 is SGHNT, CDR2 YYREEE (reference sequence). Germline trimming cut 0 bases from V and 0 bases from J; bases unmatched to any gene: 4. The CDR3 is CASSLDPAGGSYEQYF. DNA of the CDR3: TGTGCCAGCAGCTTGGATCCAGCGGGGGGCTCCTACGAGCAGTACTTC.

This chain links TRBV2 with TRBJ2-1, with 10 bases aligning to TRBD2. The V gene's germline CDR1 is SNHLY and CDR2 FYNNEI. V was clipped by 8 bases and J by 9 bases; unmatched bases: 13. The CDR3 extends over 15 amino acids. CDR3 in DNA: TGTGCCAGCGGAAGGCCTAGCGGGAGTTTGGTTGAGCAGTTCTTC. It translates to CASGRPSGSLVEQFF.

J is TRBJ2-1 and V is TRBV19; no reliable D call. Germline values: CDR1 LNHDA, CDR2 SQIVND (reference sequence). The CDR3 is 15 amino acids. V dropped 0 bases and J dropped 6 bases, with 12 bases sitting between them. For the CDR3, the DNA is TGTGCCAGTAGTATAGACCCCACCCTTATCAATGAGCAGTTCTTC. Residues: CASSIDPTLINEQFF. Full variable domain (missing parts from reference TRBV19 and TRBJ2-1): DGGITQSPKYLFRKEGQNVTLSCEQNLNHDAMYWYRQDPGQGLRLIYYSQIVNDFQKGDIAEGYSVSREKKESFPLTVTSAQKNPTAFYLCASSIDPTLINEQFFGPGTRLTVL.

The CDR3 bases are TGTGCCAGCAGCGTAGAACTCCTCTTATCTGGAAACACCATATATTTT. This encodes CASSVELLLSGNTIYF. The J gene is TRBJ1-3, the V gene TRBV9; no firm D call. The germline V gene encodes CDR1 SGDLS and CDR2 YYNGEE. The ends were cut back, 0 bases at V and 1 base at J, with 11 bases in the middle. CDR3 length: 16 amino acids.

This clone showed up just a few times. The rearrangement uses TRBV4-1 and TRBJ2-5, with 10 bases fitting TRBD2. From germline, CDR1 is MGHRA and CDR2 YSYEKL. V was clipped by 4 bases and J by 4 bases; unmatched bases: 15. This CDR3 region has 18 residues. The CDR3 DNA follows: TGCGCCAGCAGCCGCCTCCTCCCGGCACTAGCGGGAAGAGAGACCCAGTACTTC. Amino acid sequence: CASSRLLPALAGRETQYF.

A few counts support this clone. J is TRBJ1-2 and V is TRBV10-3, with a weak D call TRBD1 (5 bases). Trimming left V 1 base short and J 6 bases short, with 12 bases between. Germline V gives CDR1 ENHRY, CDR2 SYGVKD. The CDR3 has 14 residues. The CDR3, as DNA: TGTGCCATCAGTGAGTACAGCCTGGGGGATGGCTACACCTTC. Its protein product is CAISEYSLGDGYTF.

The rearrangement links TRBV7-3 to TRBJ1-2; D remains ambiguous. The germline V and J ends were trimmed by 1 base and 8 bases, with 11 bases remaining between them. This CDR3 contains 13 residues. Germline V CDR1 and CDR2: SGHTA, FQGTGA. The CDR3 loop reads CASSLNGFGGYTF. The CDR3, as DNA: TGTGCCAGCAGCTTAAACGGGTTTGGAGGCTACACCTTC.

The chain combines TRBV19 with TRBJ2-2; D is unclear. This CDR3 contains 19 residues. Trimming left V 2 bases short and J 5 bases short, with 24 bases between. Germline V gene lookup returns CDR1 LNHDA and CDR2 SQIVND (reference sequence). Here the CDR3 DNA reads TGTGCCAGTAGTATAAGGGCCCCTGACCGGGCGGCTTGGACCGGGGAGCTGTTTTTT. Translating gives CASSIRAPDRAAWTGELFF.

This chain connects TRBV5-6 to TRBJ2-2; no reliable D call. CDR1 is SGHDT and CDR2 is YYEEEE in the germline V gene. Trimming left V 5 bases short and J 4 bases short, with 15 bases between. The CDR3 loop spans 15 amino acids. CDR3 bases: TGTGCCAGCAGAAATACTTTAGGGTTCACCGGGGAGCTGTTTTTT. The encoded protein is CASRNTLGFTGELFF.

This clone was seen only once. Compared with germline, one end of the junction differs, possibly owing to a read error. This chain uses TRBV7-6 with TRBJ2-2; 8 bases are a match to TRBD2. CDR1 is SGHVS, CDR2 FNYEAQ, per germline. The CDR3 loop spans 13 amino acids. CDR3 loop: CASSLRPGGELFF. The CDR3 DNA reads TGTGCCAGCAGCTTGAGGCCCGGGGGGGAACTGTTTTTT.

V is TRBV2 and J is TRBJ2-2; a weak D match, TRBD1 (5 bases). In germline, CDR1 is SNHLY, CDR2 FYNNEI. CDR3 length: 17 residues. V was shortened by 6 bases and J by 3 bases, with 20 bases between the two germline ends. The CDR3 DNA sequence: TGTGCCAGCAGATCAGGGCCCTTGCCTCTGGACACCGGGGAGCTGTTTTTT. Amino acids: CASRSGPLPLDTGELFF.

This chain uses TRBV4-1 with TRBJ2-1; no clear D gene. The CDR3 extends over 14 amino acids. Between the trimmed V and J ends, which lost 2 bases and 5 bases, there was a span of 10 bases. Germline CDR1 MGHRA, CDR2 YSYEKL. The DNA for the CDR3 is TGCGCCAGCAGCCAACACGTAGTAAACAATGAGCAGTTCTTC. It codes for CASSQHVVNNEQFF.

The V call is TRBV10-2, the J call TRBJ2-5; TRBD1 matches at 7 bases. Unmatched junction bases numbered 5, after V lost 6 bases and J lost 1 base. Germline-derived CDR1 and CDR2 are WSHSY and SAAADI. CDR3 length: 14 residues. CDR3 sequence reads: CASRGTVGQETQYF. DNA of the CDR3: TGCGCCAGCAGGGGGACAGTGGGCCAAGAGACCCAGTACTTC.

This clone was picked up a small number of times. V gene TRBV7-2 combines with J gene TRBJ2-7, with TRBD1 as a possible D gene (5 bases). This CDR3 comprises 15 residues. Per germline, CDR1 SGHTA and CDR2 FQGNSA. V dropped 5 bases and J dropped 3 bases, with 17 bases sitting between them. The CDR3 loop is CASSRPGSVLYEQYF. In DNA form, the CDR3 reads TGTGCCAGCAGCCGACCAGGGTCAGTCCTCTACGAGCAGTACTTC.

CDR3 bases: TGTGCCAGCAGGTTTAAGGGCCCCGGGGAGCTGTTTTTT. Translation gives CASRFKGPGELFF. The chain combines TRBV7-3 with TRBJ2-2; D is undetermined. The CDR3 sequence is 13 residues long. CDR1 and CDR2 (germline): SGHTA, FQGTGA. V was clipped by 6 bases and J by 6 bases, with 11 bases between them.